The 9 T cell receptor beta chains presented below share a single source sample, sequenced in a study of control samples from healthy donors and cancer patients. The protocol was immunoSEQ multiplex PCR, while the TCRdb copy is restricted to in-frame clones and leaves out a portion. The data contain 170,000 or so clones, 90% to 95% of them seen just once; the ten biggest clones take up 1.3% to 1.5%. The sequenced sample consisted of blood. These receptors originate from a woman younger than 30 in good health.

The CDR3 DNA follows: TGTGCCAGCAGCAACTCGCACCCCGCCTGGAGCTATGGCTACACCTTC. It specifies CASSNSHPAWSYGYTF. The chain couples TRBV21-1 to TRBJ1-2. TRBV21-1 constitutes a pseudogene. There are 16 residues in the CDR3.

This rearrangement joins TRBV20-1 to TRBJ2-5; 8 positions match TRBD2. V gave up 3 bases and J gave up 0 bases; unmatched junction bases: 9. CDR3 length: 16 residues. CDR1 is DFQATT, CDR2 SNEGSKA, per germline (reference sequence). The CDR3 DNA reads as TGCAGTGCTAGTCCCCCCAGCGGGAGATACCAAGAGACCCAGTACTTC. This translates into CSASPPSGRYQETQYF.

This sequence joins TRBV5-4 and TRBJ1-4, with a weak D call TRBD1 (5 bases). This CDR3 is built from 14 residues. Germline V gives CDR1 SGHNT, CDR2 YYREEE (reference sequence). V was trimmed by 0 bases and J by 5 bases, leaving 8 bases between them. DNA of the CDR3: TGTGCCAGCAGCTTGGGACAGACAAATGAAAAACTGTTTTTT. Translating it yields CASSLGQTNEKLFF.

J is TRBJ2-1 and V is TRBV11-2; D ambiguous. V lost 1 base to trimming and J lost 6 bases, with 16 bases between them. The CDR3 runs 16 residues. Germline V gene data show CDR1 as SGHAT and CDR2 as FQNNGV. CDR3 DNA sequence: TGTGCCAGCAGCTTAGGGGCGACGGCCCTCGTCAATGAGCAGTTCTTC. It translates to CASSLGATALVNEQFF. The full variable domain, its missing parts supplied by reference TRBV11-2 and TRBJ2-1, is EAGVAQSPRYKIIEKRQSVAFWCNPISGHATLYWYQQILGQGPKLLIQFQNNGVVDDSQLPKDRFSAERLKGVDSTLKIQPAKLEDSAVYLCASSLGATALVNEQFFGPGTRLTVL.

The rearrangement uses TRBV11-2 and TRBJ1-2, with 8 bases identical to TRBD1. The V gene end was trimmed by 5 bases and the J gene end by 7 bases; junction bases not matched to a gene: 9. The CDR3 runs 14 residues. CDR1 is SGHAT and CDR2 is FQNNGV in the germline V gene. CDR3 in amino acids: CASSPLDRAGGYTF. The CDR3 DNA sequence: TGTGCCAGCAGCCCCTTGGACAGGGCAGGTGGCTACACCTTC.

The genes are TRBV11-3 and TRBJ1-2, with 7 bases that match TRBD1. Losses at the gene ends were 0 bases for V and 0 bases for J; bases not matched to a gene: 4. Germline V gene sequence: CDR1 SGHNT, CDR2 YENEEA. The length of the CDR3 is 16 residues. This CDR3 is CASSLERGGTNYGYTF. In DNA, the CDR3 is TGTGCCAGCAGCTTAGAGAGAGGGGGCACTAACTATGGCTACACCTTC.

The rearrangement links TRBV9 to TRBJ2-1; D gene ambiguous. The CDR3 is 15 residues long. The germline V and J ends were trimmed by 0 bases and 5 bases, with 12 bases remaining between them. The germline CDR1 and CDR2 sequences are SGDLS and YYNGEE. The CDR3 DNA follows: TGTGCCAGCAGCGTAGAAGGGATGAGAAACAATGAGCAGTTCTTC. Translation gives CASSVEGMRNNEQFF.

In its sample, this clone was seen once. V is TRBV7-9 and J is TRBJ2-2, with 11 bases that match TRBD2. CDR1 is SEHNR, CDR2 FQNEAQ, per germline (reference sequence). The V gene end was trimmed by 5 bases and the J gene end by 6 bases; junction bases not matched to a gene: 8. This CDR3 region has 16 residues. The CDR3 protein is CASSPRIAGGPGELFF. In DNA form, the CDR3 reads TGTGCCAGCAGCCCCAGGATAGCGGGAGGGCCCGGGGAGCTGTTTTTT.

The rearrangement joins TRBV7-8 to TRBJ2-1; the D gene is possibly TRBD2 (6 bases). V shed 0 bases and J shed 9 bases, with 6 bases lying between them. The germline CDR1 and CDR2 sequences are SGHVS and FQNEAQ. The CDR3 totals 12 residues. In DNA form, the CDR3 reads TGTGCCAGCAGCTTAGCGGAGGGTGAGCAGTTCTTC. Translated: CASSLAEGEQFF.